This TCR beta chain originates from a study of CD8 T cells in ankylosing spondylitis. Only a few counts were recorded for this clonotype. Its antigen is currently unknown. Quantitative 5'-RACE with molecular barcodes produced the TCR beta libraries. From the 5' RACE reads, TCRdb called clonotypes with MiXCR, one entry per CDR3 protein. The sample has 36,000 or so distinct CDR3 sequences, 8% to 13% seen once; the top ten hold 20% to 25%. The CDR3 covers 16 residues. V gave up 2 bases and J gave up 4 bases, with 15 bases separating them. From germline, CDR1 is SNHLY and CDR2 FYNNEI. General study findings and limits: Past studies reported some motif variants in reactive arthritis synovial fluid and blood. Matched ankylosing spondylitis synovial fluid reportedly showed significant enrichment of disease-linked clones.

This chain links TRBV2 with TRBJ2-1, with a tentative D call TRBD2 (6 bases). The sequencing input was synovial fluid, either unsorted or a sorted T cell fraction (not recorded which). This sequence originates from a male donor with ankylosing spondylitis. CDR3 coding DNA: TGTGCCAGCAGTGAACCGCTAGCGCCGAGGTACAATGAGCAGTTCTTC. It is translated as CASSEPLAPRYNEQFF.